This T cell receptor beta chain is drawn from a study of cytomegalovirus exposure and HLA in healthy donors. For the study at large: An analysis done earlier identified 117 million unique TCR beta sequences from 200 million or so T cells. Points from the study as a whole: Highly shared sequence variants in one cluster were likely a sequencing artifact.

Use of 60 Vbeta and 13 Jbeta primers characterized the PCR. Clones were sequenced by immunoSEQ multiplex PCR, and TCRdb holds only the in-frame ones, with some missing. The profile shows about 150,000 clones, roughly 78% of them singletons. Note on this clone: What it binds is unknown.

In germline, CDR1 is MDHEN, CDR2 SYDVKM. Trimming shortened V by 3 bases and J by 4 bases, and 12 bases separated the two germline ends. There are 14 residues in the CDR3. Sequencing was done on a sample of PBMCs. This TCR was sampled from a woman between 40 and 50 years old in good health and CMV-seronegative. The chain is built from TRBV28 and TRBJ2-5; D perhaps matches TRBD1 (7 bases). The CDR3 DNA sequence: TGTGCCAGCAGTTTGGAGGGACAGCGAGAGACCCAGTACTTC. Protein sequence: CASSLEGQRETQYF.